The 27 T cell receptor beta chains below come from one sample, sequenced in a study of T cell responses to AZD1222 COVID-19 vaccine. The repertoire was sequenced with immunoSEQ multiplex PCR; TCRdb's copy has only in-frame clones and lacks some. The sample gives over 75,000 clones, 75% to 90% of which show up once; under 35% is in the top ten. Sequences were derived from peripheral blood, sampled on day 0 of AZD1222 vaccination. The receptor set was obtained from an adult in good health.

The genes are TRBV2 and TRBJ1-4; TRBD1 is a possible D gene (5 bases). The germline V gene has CDR1 SNHLY and CDR2 FYNNEI. V dropped 5 bases and J dropped 7 bases, with 11 bases sitting between them. The CDR3 is 13 residues long. CDR3 region: CASSWQGVEKLFF. In DNA form, the CDR3 reads TGTGCCAGCAGTTGGCAGGGTGTTGAAAAACTGTTTTTT.

The chain links TRBV28 to TRBJ1-4; D gene unclear. V dropped 10 bases and J dropped 4 bases, with 16 bases sitting between them. The CDR3 runs 14 residues. Germline loops: CDR1 MDHEN, CDR2 SYDVKM. CDR3 nucleotides: TGTGCCACGGCCCCTACGGCCTTTAATGAAAAACTGTTTTTT. Protein sequence: CATAPTAFNEKLFF.

The CDR3 bases are TGTGCCAGCAGTAACGGGGAAAAACTGTTTTTT. Translation: CASSNGEKLFF. The rearrangement links TRBV7-9 to TRBJ1-4; unclear D gene. This CDR3 comprises 11 residues. V was shortened by 6 bases and J by 8 bases, with 7 bases between the two germline ends. In germline, CDR1 is SEHNR, CDR2 FQNEAQ (reference sequence).

The chain employs TRBV27 and TRBJ2-7; D is uncertain. The germline gives CDR1 MNHEY, CDR2 SMNVEV (reference sequence). The length of the CDR3 is 12 residues. With 0 bases removed from V and 5 bases from J, the gap between germline ends came to 5 bases. The CDR3 sequence: CASSLSGHEQYF. CDR3 coding DNA: TGTGCCAGCAGTTTATCAGGGCACGAGCAGTACTTC.

V gene TRBV11-2 combines with J gene TRBJ2-3, with 11 bases that match TRBD1. The CDR3 contains 14 residues. Losses at the gene ends were 8 bases for V and 1 base for J; bases not matched to a gene: 2. CDR1 and CDR2 from the germline V gene are SGHAT and FQNNGV. The CDR3 spells CASGQGAGTDTQYF. The CDR3 region has the DNA TGTGCCAGCGGACAGGGGGCTGGCACAGATACGCAGTATTTT.

The rearrangement joins TRBV3-1 (or the pseudogene TRBV3-2) to TRBJ2-1, with 7 bases aligning to TRBD1. V trimming: 6 bases; J trimming: 6 bases; junction bases outside the gene matches: 14. This CDR3 region has 16 residues. Looked up from germline, CDR1 is LGHDT and CDR2 is YNNKEL (reference sequence). DNA of the CDR3: TGTGCCAGCAGGCTACGACAGGGTAATCCGGGCAATGAGCAGTTCTTC. This codes for CASRLRQGNPGNEQFF.

This chain joins TRBV18 and TRBJ2-2; 10 nucleotides line up with TRBD2. CDR1 KGHSH and CDR2 LQKENI come from the germline V gene. Germline trimming cut 3 bases from V and 4 bases from J; bases unmatched to any gene: 5. There are 16 residues in the CDR3. CDR3 nucleotide sequence: TGTGCCAGCTCACCGGGTCTAGCGGGAGCCACCGGGGAGCTGTTTTTT. This gives the protein CASSPGLAGATGELFF.

For the CDR3, the DNA is TGTGCCAGCAGTTTGGGGGTAGCGGGAGAACTGGCTCCGCAGTTCTTC. Translating gives CASSLGVAGELAPQFF. V is TRBV2 and J is TRBJ2-1, with 9 bases lining up with TRBD2. Germline V gene data show CDR1 as SNHLY and CDR2 as FYNNEI. The V and J ends lost 5 bases and 12 bases, in that order; junction bases with no gene match: 17. The length of the CDR3 is 16 residues.

The chain carries TRBV27 and TRBJ2-7; D remains unclear. This CDR3 comprises 15 residues. From germline, CDR1 is MNHEY and CDR2 SMNVEV (reference sequence). V lost 6 bases and J 0 bases, leaving 15 bases between the germline ends. The chain's CDR3 is CASSPGSSFSYEQYF. CDR3 sequence (DNA): TGTGCCAGCAGCCCCGGCTCTTCGTTCTCCTACGAGCAGTACTTC.

This chain connects TRBV28 to TRBJ2-7; 7 bases map to TRBD1. This CDR3 has 13 residues. Per the germline V gene, CDR1 is MDHEN and CDR2 is SYDVKM. J gave up 4 bases and V 6 bases, and 6 bases lay outside the gene matches. The CDR3 sequence is CASSPGGLYEQYF. In DNA form, the CDR3 reads TGTGCCAGCAGCCCAGGGGGATTGTACGAGCAGTACTTC.

The V and J genes are TRBV2 and TRBJ2-7; TRBD1 agrees at 10 bases. The germline gives CDR1 SNHLY, CDR2 FYNNEI. The ends lost 7 bases at V and 7 bases at J; junction bases unmatched: 10. The CDR3 has 14 residues. In DNA, the CDR3 is TGTGCCAGCAAGATTGACAGGGGGCAGGAAGAGCAGTACTTC. Encoded protein: CASKIDRGQEEQYF.

The rearrangement links TRBV20-1 to TRBJ1-6; 9 nucleotides align to TRBD1. The CDR3 is made up of 14 amino acids. Trimming cost V 3 bases and J 12 bases; bases outside gene matches: 9. Germline V CDR1 and CDR2: DFQATT, SNEGSKA (reference sequence). In nucleotides, the CDR3 is TGCAGTGCTAGTAGCGGGACAGGGTGGGGACCCCTCCACTTT. Protein: CSASSGTGWGPLHF.

This clone was seen a handful of times. The genes are TRBV6-1 and TRBJ1-2; the D is unclear. Trimming shortened V by 2 bases and J by 1 base, and 5 bases separated the two germline ends. Germline CDR1 MNHNS, CDR2 SASEGT. This CDR3 spans 13 amino acids. Here the CDR3 DNA reads TGTGCCAGCAGTGAAACAGTTAACTATGGCTACACCTTC. This sequence encodes CASSETVNYGYTF.

The gene calls are TRBV29-1 and TRBJ2-1; 7 bases are a match to TRBD1. The CDR3 contains 14 residues. The junction had 12 bases not matched to a gene; V was cut back by 5 bases and J by 8 bases. In germline, CDR1 is SQVTM, CDR2 ANQGSEA. Here the CDR3 DNA reads TGCAGCGTTCAACGACAGGGCGTCTTACATGAGCAGTTCTTC. Residues: CSVQRQGVLHEQFF.

This clone was seen just once. The V gene is TRBV7-2, the J gene TRBJ2-1; D could derive from TRBD1 or TRBD2 (6 bases each). CDR3 size: 15 residues. CDR1 SGHTA and CDR2 FQGNSA come from the germline V gene. V was cut by 5 bases and J by 4 bases, with 15 bases left in between. The CDR3 region is CASSPGASVYNEQFF. The CDR3 nucleotides are TGTGCCAGCAGCCCGGGGGCTAGCGTTTACAATGAGCAGTTCTTC.

The chain couples TRBV6-5 to TRBJ2-7, with D possibly being TRBD1 (6 bases). The CDR3 has 16 residues. Germline V gene data show CDR1 as MNHEY and CDR2 as SVGAGI. Trimming cost V 2 bases and J 2 bases, with 16 bases left between them. This chain's CDR3 is CASSYVLQGSPYEQYF. As DNA, the CDR3 is TGTGCCAGCAGTTACGTTTTACAGGGCTCTCCCTACGAGCAGTACTTC.

This sequence joins TRBV7-6 and TRBJ2-6; tentatively, D is TRBD2 (5 bases). Germline lookup yields CDR1 SGHVS and CDR2 FNYEAQ. With 1 base removed from V and 2 bases from J, the gap between germline ends came to 6 bases. This CDR3 has 15 residues. As DNA, the CDR3 is TGTGCCAGCAGCTTAGGAGGGCCTGGGGCCAACGTCCTGACTTTC. This encodes CASSLGGPGANVLTF.

The V call is TRBV28, the J call TRBJ2-3; weak D call: TRBD1 (6 bases). Trimming took 4 bases from V and 3 from J, leaving 11 bases between them. CDR1 and CDR2 from the germline V gene are MDHEN and SYDVKM. This CDR3 has 14 amino acids. The CDR3 region is CASSSSGVTDTQYF. The CDR3 bases are TGTGCCAGCAGTTCCTCAGGGGTTACAGATACGCAGTATTTT.

CDR3 bases: TGTGCCAGCAGTTTATTGGGGCGGAACACTGAAGCTTTCTTT. The encoded protein is CASSLLGRNTEAFF. The chain carries TRBV27 and TRBJ1-1, with D possibly TRBD1 on 5 matching bases. V was pared by 1 base and J by 1 base, with 7 bases between. Germline CDR1 MNHEY, CDR2 SMNVEV (reference sequence). There are 14 residues in the CDR3.

J is TRBJ2-1 and V is TRBV19, with 11 bases matching TRBD2. Germline-derived CDR1 and CDR2 are LNHDA and SQIVND (reference sequence). The CDR3 has 15 residues. V shed 6 bases and J 7 bases; nucleotides not matched to a gene: 8. The CDR3 DNA is TGTGCCAGTAGCTTAGCGGGAGGGCCTTGGAATGAGCAGTTCTTC. Protein sequence: CASSLAGGPWNEQFF.

This rearrangement joins TRBV4-1 to TRBJ1-4; TRBD1 might be the D (6 bases). The CDR3 totals 13 residues. Trimming left V 8 bases short and J 8 bases short, with 15 bases between. Germline assignment: CDR1 MGHRA and CDR2 YSYEKL. CDR3 nucleotides: TGCGCCAGCTCTCGCGGGGGGGCCGAAAAACTGTTTTTT. Protein product: CASSRGGAEKLFF.

In its sample, this clone was seen once. The J gene is TRBJ1-1, the V gene TRBV6-5; D not certain. V lost 6 bases and J 0 bases, leaving 8 bases between the germline ends. The CDR3 covers 13 residues. Per germline, CDR1 MNHEY and CDR2 SVGAGI. The CDR3 protein is CASRPPMNTEAFF. The CDR3 coding sequence is TGTGCCAGCAGACCGCCCATGAACACTGAAGCTTTCTTT.

The V gene is TRBV28, the J gene TRBJ2-1; 10 positions match TRBD1. The CDR3 is 18 residues long. V shed 5 bases, J shed 1 base, and the junction held 11 bases outside the gene matches. Per the germline V gene, CDR1 is MDHEN and CDR2 is SYDVKM. CDR3 protein: CASSRGQGKIKSYNEQFF. CDR3 nucleotides: TGTGCCAGCAGTCGGGGACAGGGGAAAATAAAATCCTACAATGAGCAGTTCTTC.

The chain uses TRBV3-1 (or the pseudogene TRBV3-2) and TRBJ1-5, with D uncertain. The germline V gene has CDR1 LGHDT and CDR2 YNNKEL (reference sequence). CDR3 size: 15 residues. The V gene lost 1 base and the J gene lost 3 bases, with 10 bases spanning the gap. The CDR3 region has the DNA TGTGCCAGCAGCCAAGGCTCGGGGATCAATCAGCCCCAGCATTTT. Translated, it gives CASSQGSGINQPQHF.

The chain couples TRBV28 to TRBJ1-1; 10 bases map to TRBD1. V dropped 5 bases and J dropped 7; count of bases not matched to a gene: 16. Looked up from germline, CDR1 is MDHEN and CDR2 is SYDVKM. The CDR3 extends over 17 amino acids. This chain's CDR3 is CASSAPPGQGIVDEAFF. The DNA for the CDR3 is TGTGCCAGCAGTGCACCCCCGGGACAGGGGATTGTTGATGAAGCTTTCTTT. Looking up the rest from reference TRBV28 and TRBJ1-1 gives the full variable domain: DVKVTQSSRYLVKRTGEKVFLECVQDMDHENMFWYRQDPGLGLRLIYFSYDVKMKEKGDIPEGYSVSREKKERFSLILESASTNQTSMYLCASSAPPGQGIVDEAFFGQGTRLTVV.

This sequence joins TRBV4-1 and TRBJ2-5; D is ambiguous. The germline V gene has CDR1 MGHRA and CDR2 YSYEKL. The ends were cut back, 4 bases at V and 2 bases at J, with 17 bases in the middle. The CDR3 is 16 residues long. CDR3 region: CASSRTSQTIQETQYF. In DNA, the CDR3 is TGCGCCAGCAGCCGAACCTCCCAGACAATACAAGAGACCCAGTACTTC.

The chain recombines TRBV5-1 with TRBJ2-2, with TRBD2 identical over 7 bases. After removal of 3 bases from V and 2 bases from J, the junction contained 1 base not matched to a gene. The CDR3 is 14 amino acids. Germline CDR1 and CDR2: SGHRS and YFSETQ. The CDR3 sequence is CASSWGGNTGELFF. The CDR3, as DNA: TGCGCCAGCAGCTGGGGGGGAAACACCGGGGAGCTGTTTTTT.